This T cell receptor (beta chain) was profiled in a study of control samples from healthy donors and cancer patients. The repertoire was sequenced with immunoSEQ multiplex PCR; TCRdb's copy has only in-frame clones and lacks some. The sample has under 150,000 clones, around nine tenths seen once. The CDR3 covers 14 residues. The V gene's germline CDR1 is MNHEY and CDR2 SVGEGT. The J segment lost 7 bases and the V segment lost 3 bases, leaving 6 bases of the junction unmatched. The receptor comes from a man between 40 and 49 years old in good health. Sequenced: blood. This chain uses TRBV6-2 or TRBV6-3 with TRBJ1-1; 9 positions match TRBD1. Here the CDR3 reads CASSYPQGAGEAFF. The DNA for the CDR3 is TGTGCCAGCAGTTATCCACAGGGGGCCGGTGAAGCTTTCTTT.